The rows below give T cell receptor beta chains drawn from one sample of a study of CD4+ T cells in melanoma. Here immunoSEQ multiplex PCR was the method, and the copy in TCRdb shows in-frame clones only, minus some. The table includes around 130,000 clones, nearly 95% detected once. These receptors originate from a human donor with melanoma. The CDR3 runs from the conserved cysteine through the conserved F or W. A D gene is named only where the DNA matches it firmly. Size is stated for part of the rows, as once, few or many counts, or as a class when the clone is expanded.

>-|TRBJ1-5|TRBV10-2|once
CASSDKDRYQPQHF
TGCGCCAGCAGTGACAAAGACAGATATCAGCCCCAGCATTTT
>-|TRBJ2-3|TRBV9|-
CASSGRLGTRTDTQYF
TGTGCCAGCAGCGGGAGGCTCGGGACCCGCACAGATACGCAGTATTTT
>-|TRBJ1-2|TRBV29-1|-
CSLWQGDGYTF
TGCAGCCTTTGGCAGGGAGATGGCTACACCTTC
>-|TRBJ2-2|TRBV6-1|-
CASSEVGGGELFF
TGTGCCAGCAGTGAAGTGGGGGGCGGGGAGCTGTTTTTT
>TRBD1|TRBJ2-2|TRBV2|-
CATRGTGGTGELFF
TGTGCCACCAGGGGGACAGGGGGCACCGGGGAGCTGTTTTTT
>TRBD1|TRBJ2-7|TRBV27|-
CASSPLQGAFGEQYF
TGTGCCAGCAGTCCACTCCAGGGGGCTTTCGGTGAGCAGTACTTC
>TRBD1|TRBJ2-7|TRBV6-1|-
CATRDRSYYYEQYF
TGTGCCACCCGGGACAGATCATACTACTACGAGCAGTACTTC
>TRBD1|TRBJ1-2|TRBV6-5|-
CASSYSTGTLDGYTF
TGTGCCAGCAGTTACTCGACAGGGACCCTGGATGGCTACACCTTC
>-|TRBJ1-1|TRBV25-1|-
CASSDPWAEAFF
TGTGCCAGCAGTGACCCTTGGGCTGAAGCTTTCTTT
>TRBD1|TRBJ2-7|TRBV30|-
CAWSVPPKLRDRAKEQYF
TGTGCCTGGAGTGTACCACCAAAACTCCGGGACAGGGCCAAAGAGCAGTACTTC
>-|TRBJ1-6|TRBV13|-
CASSLNRGRAGSPLHF
TGTGCCAGCAGCTTAAATCGGGGCAGGGCGGGCTCACCCCTCCACTTT
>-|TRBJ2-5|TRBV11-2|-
CASSYTTTRETQYF
TGTGCCAGCAGCTACACCACTACCCGAGAGACCCAGTACTTC
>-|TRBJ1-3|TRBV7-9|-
CASSLAGAGANGNTIYF
TGTGCCAGCAGCTTAGCAGGTGCCGGGGCGAACGGAAACACCATATATTTT
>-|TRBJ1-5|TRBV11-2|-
CASSPVGRGDDQPQHF
TGTGCCAGCAGCCCAGTCGGGCGGGGAGATGATCAGCCCCAGCATTTT
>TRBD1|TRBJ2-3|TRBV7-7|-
CASSALGQGTDTQYF
TGTGCCAGCAGCGCCCTTGGACAGGGTACAGATACGCAGTATTTT
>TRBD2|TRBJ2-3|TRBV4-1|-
CASSQVFLGGGGSDTQYF
TGCGCCAGCAGCCAAGTTTTCCTGGGCGGGGGGGGATCTGATACGCAGTATTTT
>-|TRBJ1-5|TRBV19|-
CASSNDLGTPSRNQPQHF
TGTGCCAGTAGTAACGATTTGGGGACACCTTCTCGTAATCAGCCCCAGCATTTT
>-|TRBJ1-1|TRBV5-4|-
CASSYRTDTEAFF
TGTGCCAGCAGCTACAGGACCGACACTGAAGCTTTCTTT
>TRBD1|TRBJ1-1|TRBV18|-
CASSPGQGLEAFF
TGTGCCAGCTCACCAGGACAGGGGTTGGAAGCTTTCTTT
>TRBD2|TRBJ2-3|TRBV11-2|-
CASSRTSGTDTQYF
TGTGCCAGCAGCCGGACTAGCGGCACAGATACGCAGTATTTT
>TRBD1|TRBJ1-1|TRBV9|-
CASSVLTGGMTEAFF
TGTGCCAGCAGCGTTCTAACAGGGGGTATGACTGAAGCTTTCTTT
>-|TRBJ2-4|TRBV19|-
CASSFLAKNIQYF
TGTGCCAGTAGCTTCTTAGCCAAAAACATTCAGTACTTC
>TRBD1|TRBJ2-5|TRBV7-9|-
CASSFGQGVGETQYF
TGTGCCAGCAGCTTCGGGCAGGGGGTCGGAGAGACCCAGTACTTC
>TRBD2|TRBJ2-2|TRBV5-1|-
CASSSGSGDDGELFF
TGCGCCAGCAGCTCAGGTAGCGGGGACGACGGGGAGCTGTTTTTT
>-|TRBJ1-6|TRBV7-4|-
CASSPGRIINNSPLHF
TGTGCCAGCAGCCCTGGACGGATTATAAATAATTCACCCCTCCACTTT
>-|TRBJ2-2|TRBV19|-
CASSTSRAGELFF
TGTGCCAGTAGCACCTCACGGGCCGGGGAGCTGTTTTTT
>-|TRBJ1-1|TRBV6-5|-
CASSYWPGQMNTEAFF
TGTGCCAGCAGTTACTGGCCCGGGCAGATGAACACTGAAGCTTTCTTT
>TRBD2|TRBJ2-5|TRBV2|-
CASSKERGVAETQYF
TGTGCCAGCAGCAAGGAACGGGGGGTAGCAGAGACCCAGTACTTC
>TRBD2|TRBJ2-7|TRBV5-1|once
CASSQGLAGGYEQYF
TGCGCCAGCAGCCAGGGACTAGCGGGGGGATACGAGCAGTACTTC